One and the same sample provided the 16 T cell receptor beta chains below, sequenced in a study of molecular identifiers for immune sequencing clone quantification. In TCRdb, the PCR reads were re-called with MiXCR into one record per CDR3 protein. The sample has 90,000 to 120,000 distinct CDR3 sequences; under 40% are singletons. The material sequenced was naive CD8+ T cells from blood, with Jurkat cell RNA spiked in. The subset denotes: FACS-sorted CD8+CD4-CCR7+CD45RA+ naive T cells. These receptors originate from a human donor in good health. Some libraries in this study had Jurkat cell RNA spiked in.

This clonotype appeared a few times. This chain links TRBV7-9 with TRBJ2-7; 13 bases match TRBD2. After removal of 5 bases from V and 6 bases from J, the junction contained 4 bases not matched to a gene. CDR1 SEHNR and CDR2 FQNEAQ come from the germline V gene (reference sequence). This CDR3 has 14 amino acids. CDR3 in DNA: TGTGCCAGCAGCCCTGGACTAGCGGGAGTCGAGCAGTACTTC. This translates into CASSPGLAGVEQYF.

In its sample, this clonotype was seen many times. This chain links TRBV29-1 with TRBJ1-1, with D tentatively TRBD1 (5 bases). The V end was cut by 1 base, the J end by 5 bases, with 11 bases between. Germline-derived CDR1 and CDR2 are SQVTM and ANQGSEA. The CDR3 has 13 amino acids. The CDR3 DNA reads as TGCAGCGTTGAAGGGGGGGGAAGAACTGAAGCTTTCTTT. Residues: CSVEGGGRTEAFF.

This clonotype was observed a handful of times. This chain uses TRBV4-2 with TRBJ1-5; no definite D call. Trimming removed 1 base from V and 4 bases from J, with 5 bases in between. Germline CDR1 and CDR2: LGHNA and YNFKEQ. CDR3 length: 13 residues. This chain's CDR3 is CASSQGVNQPQHF. Here the CDR3 DNA reads TGTGCCAGCAGCCAAGGGGTAAATCAGCCCCAGCATTTT.

The table lists this clonotype with many counts. In DNA form, the CDR3 reads TGTGCCAGCAGTTCACCGGGACTAGCGGTTTACGAGCAGTACTTC. As protein: CASSSPGLAVYEQYF. This chain links TRBV28 with TRBJ2-7, with 11 bases identical to TRBD2. CDR3 length: 15 amino acids. Trimming cost V 4 bases and J 4 bases; bases outside gene matches: 6. CDR1 is MDHEN, CDR2 SYDVKM, per germline.

The V call is TRBV19, the J call TRBJ2-3, with a tentative D call TRBD1 (6 bases). The germline V and J ends were trimmed by 5 bases and 4 bases, with 10 bases remaining between them. Germline V gives CDR1 LNHDA, CDR2 SQIVND (reference sequence). The CDR3 has 13 residues. DNA for the CDR3: TGTGCCAGTAGTCCCACAGGGCCAGATACGCAGTATTTT. Its translation: CASSPTGPDTQYF.

This clonotype was counted ten times or more. The chain carries TRBV4-1 and TRBJ1-1, with D perhaps TRBD1 (6 bases). Trimming took 0 bases from V and 1 from J, leaving 18 bases between them. In germline, CDR1 is MGHRA, CDR2 YSYEKL. This CDR3 comprises 18 residues. Written as DNA, the CDR3 is TGCGCCAGCAGCCAAGATTGGAATCGGGGGGGGCAGAACACTGAAGCTTTCTTT. Protein product: CASSQDWNRGGQNTEAFF.

Remarks on this clonotype: The junction departs from germline at one end; a sequencing error may be responsible. The chain employs TRBV20-1 and TRBJ1-1; 8 positions agree with TRBD1. CDR3 length: 16 amino acids. Germline CDR1 reads DFQATT; CDR2 reads SNEGSKA (reference sequence). CDR3 DNA: TGCAGGGCTAGTCGGTCAGGGGGCATCCGAAACACTGAAGCTTTCTTT. Translating it yields CRASRSGGIRNTEAFF.

The rearrangement uses TRBV3-1 and TRBJ2-7; no firm D call. Deletions cut 1 base from V and 2 bases from J, with 9 bases between. Germline V gives CDR1 LGHDT, CDR2 YNNKEL (reference sequence). The CDR3 is made up of 14 amino acids. The CDR3 here is CASSQGLIPYEQYF. The CDR3 bases are TGTGCCAGCAGCCAAGGACTCATTCCCTACGAGCAGTACTTC.

This clonotype was counted only a few times. The gene calls are TRBV13 and TRBJ2-2; 10 positions match TRBD1. The CDR3 length is 18 residues. Germline trimming cut 0 bases from V and 3 bases from J; bases unmatched to any gene: 7. Germline V CDR1 and CDR2: PRHDT, FYEKMQ (reference sequence). The CDR3 loop reads CASSLGPGQGLHTGELFF. CDR3 coding DNA: TGTGCCAGCAGCTTAGGCCCGGGACAGGGGTTGCACACCGGGGAGCTGTTTTTT.

This chain connects TRBV5-4 to TRBJ2-2, with D perhaps matching TRBD1 (6 bases). V lost 4 bases to trimming and J lost 6 bases, with 13 bases between them. Germline V gene lookup returns CDR1 SGHNT and CDR2 YYREEE (reference sequence). This CDR3 is 14 amino acids long. This chain's CDR3 is CASSHYSGAGELFF. Written as DNA, the CDR3 is TGTGCCAGCAGCCACTACTCAGGGGCCGGGGAGCTGTTTTTT.

The CDR3 sequence: CATSTRTGEWEEKLFF. CDR3 bases: TGTGCCACCAGCACAAGAACCGGTGAATGGGAGGAAAAACTGTTTTTT. This chain uses TRBV15 with TRBJ1-4; D is unclear. The CDR3 covers 16 residues. CDR1 is LNHNV, CDR2 YYDKDF, per germline (reference sequence). Trimming took off 4 bases at V and 8 bases at J, with 20 bases between the two ends. Together with reference TRBV15 and TRBJ1-4, the CDR3 gives the full variable domain: DAMVIQNPRYQVTQFGKPVTLSCSQTLNHNVMYWYQQKSSQAPKLLFHYYDKDFNNEADTPDNFQSRRPNTSFCFLDIRSPGLGDTAMYLCATSTRTGEWEEKLFFGSGTQLSVL.

This clonotype has a count of ten or more. V usage is TRBV7-2 and J usage is TRBJ2-3; 9 bases match TRBD2. V gave up 4 bases and J gave up 6 bases; unmatched junction bases: 17. The CDR3 totals 18 residues. Germline V CDR1 and CDR2: SGHTA, FQGNSA. The CDR3 is CASSSNPPGSGRYDTQYF. Here the CDR3 DNA reads TGTGCCAGCAGCTCCAACCCCCCCGGCAGCGGGAGGTACGATACGCAGTATTTT.

The rearrangement joins TRBV5-6 to TRBJ2-5; no clear D. V gave up 3 bases and J gave up 3 bases, with 6 bases separating them. The CDR3 runs to 12 residues. Germline values: CDR1 SGHDT, CDR2 YYEEEE. CDR3 bases: TGTGCCAGCAGCTGGTACAAAGAGACCCAGTACTTC. This translates into CASSWYKETQYF.

This clonotype was picked up many times. This chain joins TRBV24-1 and TRBJ1-1; D gene unclear. Trimming shortened V by 9 bases and J by 5 bases, and 15 bases separated the two germline ends. The CDR3 has 13 amino acids. Germline lookup yields CDR1 KGHDR and CDR2 SFDVKD. The CDR3 DNA reads as TGTGCCACCTCCTCGTGGTCCGGAACTGAAGCTTTCTTT. Residues: CATSSWSGTEAFF.

This clonotype was detected a few times. The V call is TRBV28, the J call TRBJ2-2, with D hard to call. Germline CDR1 and CDR2: MDHEN and SYDVKM. The V end was cut by 6 bases, the J end by 7 bases, with 6 bases between. This CDR3 region has 11 residues. The CDR3 coding sequence is TGTGCCAGCAGCCCTGGCGGGGAGCTGTTTTTT. Translation gives CASSPGGELFF.

A remark on this clonotype: Germline is not matched at one junction end, which may reflect a read error. V and J are TRBV7-9 and TRBJ2-4, with D maybe TRBD1 (6 bases). CDR3 length equals 15 residues. Per germline, CDR1 SEHNR and CDR2 FQNEAQ (reference sequence). CDR3 amino acids: CASSLGTAAKSIQYF. The CDR3, as DNA: TGTGCCAGCAGCTTAGGGACAGCAGCCAAAAGCATTCAGTACTTC.